This is a list of T cell receptor beta chains from one sample in a study of technical replicates of blood from several donors. Assay used: immunoSEQ multiplex PCR; TCRdb lists only in-frame clones, some missing. Of 79,000 or so clones listed, about 90% are singletons. Sequencing was carried out using T cells isolated from PBMCs. The receptors derive from a human donor in good health. The CDR3 runs from the conserved cysteine through the conserved F or W. D genes are given only for firm matches.

TRBV18	TRBD1	TRBJ1-3	CASSTGQGWGNTIYF
TRBV11-3	NA	TRBJ1-1	CASSPLPDSEAFF
TRBV10-3	NA	TRBJ2-2	CAISAIAENTGELFF
TRBV10-1	NA	TRBJ2-1	CASSESLTEYNEQFF
TRBV9	NA	TRBJ2-3	CASSVGSGQDTQYF
TRBV18	NA	TRBJ2-4	CASSRTGDSKNIQYF
TRBV4-3	TRBD1	TRBJ1-2	CASRDRVQGARGYTF
TRBV5-1	NA	TRBJ2-7	CASSLGAAYEQYF
TRBV9	TRBD2	TRBJ2-3	CASSVTSGSTDTQYF
TRBV27	NA	TRBJ1-4	CASSLSTTTNEKLFF
TRBV7-3	TRBD1	TRBJ1-1	CASSLTGQGARVTEAFF
TRBV4-1	NA	TRBJ2-3	CASSQEPSLRDTQYF
TRBV27	NA	TRBJ1-1	CASSLLGFGSTEAFF
TRBV5-6	NA	TRBJ1-1	CASSPRGLEAFF
TRBV14	TRBD1	TRBJ2-7	CASSQMTGNLYEQYF
TRBV2	NA	TRBJ1-3	CASSEDAGALNTIYF
TRBV9	NA	TRBJ2-3	CASSVAPSTADTQYF
TRBV18	NA	TRBJ2-7	CASSPRGHSYEQYF
TRBV30	TRBD2	TRBJ2-5	CAWTSGIETQYF
TRBV7-9	NA	TRBJ2-7	CASSEGGVEQYF
TRBV7-9	TRBD1	TRBJ2-4	CASSSPPDRGPTPDIQYF
TRBV6-5	TRBD1	TRBJ1-2	CASRQVGQGNGYTF
TRBV25-1	NA	TRBJ1-4	CASSTGTTNEKLFF
TRBV7-2	NA	TRBJ2-2	CASSLFVTGELFF
TRBV19	TRBD2	TRBJ2-1	CATDPSGRGNEQFF
TRBV19	NA	TRBJ1-3	CASSIARAGNTIYF
TRBV10-3	NA	TRBJ1-5	CAITGNAGNQPQHF
TRBV27	TRBD1	TRBJ2-1	CASSVDRDIFNEQFF
TRBV15	NA	TRBJ1-5	CATSRDRWEGQPQHF
TRBV2	NA	TRBJ1-1	CASSELRENTEAFF
TRBV9	NA	TRBJ2-7	CASSVAPSSYEQYF
TRBV6-5	NA	TRBJ1-2	CASSYNRVWGYTF